One sample yielded the 2 T cell receptor beta chains listed below, sequenced in a study of CD8 T cells in Susac syndrome (dated by TCRdb to about 2019). The method was the immunoSEQ multiplex PCR assay. RNA was extracted using the RNeasy kit, and about 0.5 to 1 ug of the RNA was reverse transcribed with random hexamers. Through fastp at Q25 and MiXCR, TCRdb rebuilt clones from the public reads, retaining in-frame beta chains. For every CDR3 protein sequence, its rows merge into one entry that carries the most common genes and DNA. The sample yields 200,000 or so distinct CDR3 sequences; 90% to 95% were counted once. The ten largest clonotypes hold about 0.096% of the sample. The sequencing sample was made of CD4+ T cells from PBMCs. The receptors stem from a human donor with multiple sclerosis.

This chain connects TRBV24-1 to TRBJ1-6, with D maybe TRBD1 (6 bases). Trimming left V 4 bases short and J 8 bases short, with 14 bases between. This CDR3 spans 15 amino acids. CDR1 KGHDR and CDR2 SFDVKD come from the germline V gene. The CDR3 DNA reads TGTGCCACCAGTGAGAAGGGGACACAGGATTCACCCCTCCACTTT. Translation: CATSEKGTQDSPLHF.

The count of this clonotype is one. This rearrangement joins TRBV12-3 or TRBV12-4 to TRBJ2-1; D is tentatively TRBD1 or TRBD2 (5 bases each). V dropped 4 bases and J dropped 2 bases, with 6 bases sitting between them. This CDR3 is 13 amino acids long. The CDR3 DNA follows: TGTGCCAGCAGTTGGGACCCCTACAATGAGCAGTTCTTC. It is translated as CASSWDPYNEQFF.